This TCR beta chain is from a study of T cells in Graves' hyperthyroidism and ophthalmopathy. For this clonotype: Its antigen is currently unknown.

Amplification targeted TCR beta CDR3 regions from RNA transcripts. In the first-round RT-PCR of the TCR CDR3, the HTBI primer set was used. TCRdb recomputed calls from the multiplex PCR reads with MiXCR, one row per CDR3 protein. The repertoire includes 480,000 or so distinct CDR3 sequences, over 35% of them detected once, and approximately 44% sits in the top ten. CDR1 is PRHDT and CDR2 is FYEKMQ in the germline V gene (reference sequence). Trimming removed 5 bases from V and 5 bases from J; junction bases left unmatched: 7. The CDR3 has 14 residues. Overall study results and limits: Ophthalmopathy and stable hyperthyroidism were separated by a 13 V-J model. The blood repertoire included most of the expanded thyroid clonotypes above 0.001.

This TCR came from an adult woman with Graves' disease, either hyperthyroidism or ophthalmopathy (not recorded which). The chain has TRBV13 and TRBJ1-1, with TRBD1 matching over 8 bases. The sequencing input was peripheral blood or thyroid tissue (not recorded which). CDR3 sequence reads: CASSPRTGRTEAFF. CDR3 nucleotides: TGTGCCAGCAGCCCACGGACAGGGCGGACTGAAGCTTTCTTT. Drawing the rest from reference TRBV13 and TRBJ1-1, the complete variable domain is AAGVIQSPRHLIKEKRETATLKCYPIPRHDTVYWYQQGPGQDPQFLISFYEKMQSDKGSIPDRFSAQQFSDYHSELNMSSLELGDSALYFCASSPRTGRTEAFFGQGTRLTVV.